This T cell receptor beta chain was captured in a study of identifying expanded T cells in peripheral blood. Study observations and caveats: Clone count variance between approximately two-week samples rose with total template count.

Germline CDR1 and CDR2: SGHVS and FQNEAQ. V dropped 5 bases and J dropped 5; count of bases not matched to a gene: 6. This CDR3 comprises 15 residues. Sequencing was performed with immunoSEQ multiplex PCR; in TCRdb, only in-frame clones are kept and a portion is missing. The sample yields about 100,000 clones, about 86% seen once. This clone appeared a single time. The antigen is unknown. The rearrangement uses TRBV7-8 and TRBJ2-2; 9 bases agree with TRBD1. The clonotype originates from a person aged 18-70 years in good health. Material for sequencing was blood. The CDR3 spells CASSVRDRVTGELFF. The CDR3 DNA is TGTGCCAGCAGCGTCCGGGACAGGGTAACCGGGGAGCTGTTTTTT.